This paragraph reports one T cell receptor beta chain. This clonotype appeared a few times. The specificity of this receptor is unknown. No much larger clone is present one base from it, and per-base qualities are unavailable. The CDR3 contains 18 residues, cysteine and phenylalanine counted. Here the CDR3 DNA is all that survives: 54 bases in frame from base 1. Trimming at the junction amounts to 0 bases on V and 5 bases on J, and the germline ends lie 20 bases apart. Reading the germline V gene gives CDR1 SGHRS and CDR2 YFSETQ. Receptor amplification or capture employed PCR. The sequencer was an Illumina HiSeq 2500. Molecular barcoding was employed in the preparation of TCR libraries, with unique molecular identifiers being used to normalize TCRbeta repertoire quantification. TCRdb cleaned the public reads at Q25 with fastp, built clones with MiXCR and kept in-frame beta chains. A single entry per CDR3 protein holds the most common genes and DNA from its merged rows. This sample lists about 600,000 distinct CDR3 sequences; 23% were detected once. Jointly, the top ten make up roughly 15% of the sample.

This sample stems from a study of T-cell reconstitution after alpha-beta-depleted transplantation in children (dated by TCRdb to the mid-2010s). Study-wide context: Using TCR repertoire profiling, the study followed T-cell immune reconstitution in a quantitative way in children after TCRalphabeta/CD19-depleted allogeneic hematopoietic cell transplantation. Results the study describes overall, beyond this receptor: The high TCRbeta diversity at day 60 in some patients was ascribed to recipient T cells and intrathymic progenitors that had survived conditioning. Apparently early alphabetaT-cell count recovery about two months after transplant reportedly relied on only several hundred rapidly expanded clones derived from non-depleted graft cells. The frequencies of hyperexpanded clones fell over the following months, and after one year, T-cell counts and TCRbeta diversity were mostly attributed to newly produced T cells.

The treatment or condition label, read with the paper, signifies: allogeneic hematopoietic cell transplantation with graft depleted of TCRalphabeta T cells and CD19 B cells. Transplant recipients were children who received TCRalphabeta/CD19-depleted allogeneic hematopoietic cell grafts. This specimen consisted of PBMCs, mostly from graft donor cells, obtained 360 days after TCRalphabeta/CD19-depleted stem cell transplant. The clonotype comes from a boy under two years old who had a stem cell transplant for acute myeloid leukemia, so the T cells may come from the graft donor. This chain joins TRBV5-1 to TRBJ2-2; the best D guess is TRBD2, with 5 bases matching. At the DNA level, the sequence is TGCGCCAGCAGCTTGGGACAAATTGCGACGACGGGGACCGGGGAGCTGTTTTTT. The encoded protein is CASSLGQIATTGTGELFF. The variable domain in full, with residues beyond the CDR3 obtained from the reference TRBV5-1 and TRBJ2-2 genes, is KAGVTQTPRYLIKTRGQQVTLSCSPISGHRSVSWYQQTPGQGLQFLFEYFSETQRNKGNFPGRFSGRQFSNSRSEMNVSTLELGDSALYLCASSLGQIATTGTGELFFGEGSRLTVL.